The source of this TCR beta chain is a study of blood T cell repertoires in COVID-19. Whole-study context: Some COVID-19 samples were acute and others convalescent; all came from the United States, Italy and Spain. Nucleic acid was either cDNA or gDNA, and it came from T cells, B-cell-depleted T cells, or PBMCs.

CDR1 and CDR2 (germline): SGHDT, YYEEEE. The junction had 14 bases not matched to a gene; V was cut back by 5 bases and J by 6 bases. The CDR3 covers 17 residues. Authors' processing steps: Amplification of reference gene primers provided the estimated nucleated cell counts. Method: immunoSEQ multiplex PCR; TCRdb's copy keeps in-frame clones and lacks some. Clonal size and the V and J genes are those of that table, whereas D and trimming came from the DNA. The sample lists nearly 45,000 clones, roughly 87% occurring once. The chain has TRBV5-6 and TRBJ2-2, with 9 bases that match TRBD1. The sequenced sample consisted of peripheral blood. The receptor comes from a woman at least 80 years old in a cohort sampled during active or convalescent COVID-19. CDR3: CASSKGQGVLTAGELFF. The CDR3 DNA is TGTGCCAGCAGTAAGGGACAGGGAGTTTTAACGGCCGGGGAGCTGTTTTTT. The variable domain in full, with the rest retrieved from reference TRBV5-6 and TRBJ2-2, is DAGVTQSPTHLIKTRGQQVTLRCSPKSGHDTVSWYQQALGQGPQFIFQYYEEEERQRGNFPDRFSGHQFPNYSSELNVNALLLGDSALYLCASSKGQGVLTAGELFFGEGSRLTVL.